These T cell receptor beta chains were read from a single sample in a study of T cell clonotyping in hematopoietic cell transplantation. Sequencing used immunoSEQ multiplex PCR; TCRdb keeps in-frame clones, though not all of them. This repertoire shows about 16,000 clones, about 84% found once; its top ten account for around 4.2%. Source: PBMCs, taken 100 days after allogeneic stem cell transplant. These receptor sequences come from a male patient between 60 and 69 years old who had an allogeneic stem cell transplant from a related donor, so the T cells may come from the graft donor. Some clones in this sample may be carry-over from other donors' samples. CDR3s include the opening cysteine and the closing phenylalanine or tryptophan. The D gene is left open where the match is weak. A row's size may be missing; if present it is once, few, many or a size class.

clone_size,j_call,d_call,cdr3_length,v_call,cdr3_nt,cdr3_aa
-,TRBJ1-2,TRBD1,17,TRBV4-3,TGCGCCAGCAGCCAATACCCCGGACAGGCAACTAACTATGGCTACACCTTC,CASSQYPGQATNYGYTF
-,TRBJ1-1,-,13,TRBV28,TGTGCCAGCAGGGAGGCGGAGGACACTGAAGCTTTCTTT,CASREAEDTEAFF
-,TRBJ2-3,-,14,TRBV4-3,TGCGCCAGCAGCCCGACCGCTAGCACAGATACGCAGTATTTT,CASSPTASTDTQYF
-,TRBJ1-2,-,13,TRBV11-2,TGTGCCAGCAGCTTAGACAGGAACTATGGCTACACCTTC,CASSLDRNYGYTF
-,TRBJ2-5,-,15,TRBV9,TGTGCCAGCGGCGCCGGCGTTAGAGTTCAAGAGACCCAGTACTTC,CASGAGVRVQETQYF
-,TRBJ2-7,-,11,TRBV28,TGTGCCAGCAGTTACCCAGAACAGAAGATCTTC,CASSYPEQKIF
-,TRBJ2-5,-,12,TRBV11-3,TGTGCCAGCAGCGGGGTGGGGGAGACCCAGTACTTC,CASSGVGETQYF
once,TRBJ2-5,-,16,TRBV11-3,TGTGCCAGCAGCGAATATAGTGGGGTTGGCCGGGGGACCCAGTACTTC,CASSEYSGVGRGTQYF
-,TRBJ2-7,-,14,TRBV5-1,TGCGCCAGCAGCCCGCAGGACGGAGCCTACGAGCAGTACTTC,CASSPQDGAYEQYF
-,TRBJ1-2,-,15,TRBV28,TGTGCCAGTTCCAAACCGGGAGCGGATGGCTATGGCTACACCTTC,CASSKPGADGYGYTF
-,TRBJ2-7,-,14,TRBV7-9,TGTGCCAGCAGCTTATGGGGGGAGTCCTACGAGCAGTACTTC,CASSLWGESYEQYF
-,TRBJ2-7,TRBD1,17,TRBV10-3,TGTGCCATCAGTGAGAACCGCGGGACAGGGGGCGACTACGAGCAGTACTTC,CAISENRGTGGDYEQYF
-,TRBJ1-4,-,16,TRBV7-2,TGTGCCAGCAGCCCCGGATTTCAGCTGGGAAATGAAAAACTGTTTTTT,CASSPGFQLGNEKLFF
-,TRBJ1-2,-,8,TRBV29-1,TGCAGCGTTGATGGCTACACCTTC,CSVDGYTF
once,TRBJ1-2,-,13,TRBV6-5,TGTGCCAGCCTCTCGGGGAGAGGACGGGGCTACACCTTC,CASLSGRGRGYTF
-,TRBJ2-5,-,11,TRBV27,TGTGCCAGCAGTTTATTCGGGACCCAGTACTTC,CASSLFGTQYF
-,TRBJ1-2,-,15,TRBV7-2,TGTGCCAGCAGCTTAGGTCCCGGGCCCCAGTATGGCTACACCTTC,CASSLGPGPQYGYTF
-,TRBJ1-5,-,14,TRBV4-1,TGCGCCAGCAGCCAAGGACTGAGCCATCAGCCCCAGCATTTT,CASSQGLSHQPQHF
-,TRBJ1-5,TRBD1,14,TRBV19,TGTGCCAGTAGCGGGACAGGGGGGCGGCAGCCCCAGCATTTT,CASSGTGGRQPQHF
few,TRBJ1-5,-,13,TRBV6-5,TGTGCCAGCAGTTACTCGCGGTATCAGCCCCAGCATTTT,CASSYSRYQPQHF
-,TRBJ1-3,-,13,TRBV19,TGTGCCAGTAGATCCGGCTCTGGAAACACCATATATTTT,CASRSGSGNTIYF
once,TRBJ2-6,-,14,TRBV19,TGTGCCAGTAGTGCCAGCTCTGGGGCCAACGTCCTGACTTTC,CASSASSGANVLTF